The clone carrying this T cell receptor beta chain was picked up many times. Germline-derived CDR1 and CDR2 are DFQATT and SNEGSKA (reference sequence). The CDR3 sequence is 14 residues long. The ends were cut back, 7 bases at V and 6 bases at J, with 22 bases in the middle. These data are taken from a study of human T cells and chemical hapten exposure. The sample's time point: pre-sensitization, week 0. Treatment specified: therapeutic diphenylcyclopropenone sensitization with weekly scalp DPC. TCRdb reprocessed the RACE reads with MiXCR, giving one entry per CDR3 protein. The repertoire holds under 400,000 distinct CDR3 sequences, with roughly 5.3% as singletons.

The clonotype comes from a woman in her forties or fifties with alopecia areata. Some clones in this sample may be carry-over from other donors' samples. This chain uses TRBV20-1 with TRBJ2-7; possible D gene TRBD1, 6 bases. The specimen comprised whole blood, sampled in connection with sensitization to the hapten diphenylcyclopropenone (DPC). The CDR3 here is CSVPGVIRDTEQYF. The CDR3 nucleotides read TGCAGTGTCCCGGGTGTGATCAGGGACACCGAGCAGTACTTC.